These 14 T cell receptor beta chains were sequenced from one sample in a study of blood T cell repertoires in COVID-19. The repertoire was sequenced with immunoSEQ multiplex PCR; TCRdb's copy has only in-frame clones and lacks some. Of about 24,000 clones listed, about 90% were seen once; the top ten hold roughly 27%. Sequencing used peripheral blood. The receptors derive from a human donor with active COVID-19. The donor label of this sample is uncertain.

In its sample, this clone is medium-sized (0.01 to 0.1%). The chain carries TRBV9 and TRBJ2-5; 10 bases line up with TRBD2. The CDR3 runs 16 residues. CDR1 and CDR2 (germline): SGDLS, YYNGEE. The V gene end was trimmed by 3 bases and the J gene end by 5 bases; junction bases not matched to a gene: 10. The CDR3 loop is CASSANVGLASETQYF. The CDR3 DNA reads as TGTGCCAGCAGCGCAAACGTGGGACTAGCGTCTGAGACCCAGTACTTC.

The chain combines TRBV2 with TRBJ2-3; the D is unclear. The V end was cut by 2 bases, the J end by 0 bases, with 6 bases between. Looked up from germline, CDR1 is SNHLY and CDR2 is FYNNEI. The CDR3 has 14 amino acids. The CDR3 loop reads CASSEFVSTDTQYF. CDR3 DNA: TGTGCCAGCAGTGAATTCGTCAGCACAGATACGCAGTATTTT.

The rearrangement links TRBV12-2 to TRBJ2-3; TRBD2, the D gene given by the table, was not confirmed from the DNA. TRBV12-2 corresponds to a pseudogene. This CDR3 has 17 amino acids. The CDR3 DNA reads TGTGCAAGTCGCTTAGCTCCGGGACTAGCCGGCAGAGATACGCAGTATTTT. This codes for CASRLAPGLAGRDTQYF.

V is TRBV2 and J is TRBJ2-7; the D is unclear. There are 14 residues in the CDR3. Germline CDR1 is SNHLY and CDR2 is FYNNEI. V lost 3 bases to trimming and J lost 0 bases, with 9 bases between them. The CDR3 DNA reads TGTGCCAGCAGTGATCACGGCGGCTCCTACGAGCAGTACTTC. As protein: CASSDHGGSYEQYF. The full variable domain, rest sourced from reference TRBV2 and TRBJ2-7, is EPEVTQTPSHQVTQMGQEVILRCVPISNHLYFYWYRQILGQKVEFLVSFYNNEISEKSEIFDDQFSVERPDGSNFTLKIRSTKLEDSAMYFCASSDHGGSYEQYFGPGTRLTVT.

The chain combines TRBV9 with TRBJ2-5; maybe TRBD2 (6 bases). CDR3 length: 16 amino acids. Trimming left V 0 bases short and J 3 bases short, with 15 bases between. Per the germline V gene, CDR1 is SGDLS and CDR2 is YYNGEE. CDR3 sequence: CASSVAGAGNKETQYF. The CDR3 DNA sequence: TGTGCCAGCAGCGTAGCGGGTGCGGGAAATAAAGAGACCCAGTACTTC.

The chain recombines TRBV3-1 (or the pseudogene TRBV3-2) with TRBJ2-3, with 10 bases aligning to TRBD2. Germline assignment: CDR1 LGHDT and CDR2 YNNKEL (reference sequence). CDR3 size: 16 residues. Trimming removed 1 base from V and 2 bases from J; junction bases left unmatched: 3. For the CDR3, the DNA is TGTGCCAGCAGCCAAGGACTAGCGGGTTCCACAGATACGCAGTATTTT. Amino acids: CASSQGLAGSTDTQYF.

The chain is built from TRBV5-1 and TRBJ2-5, with 8 bases aligning to TRBD1. V lost 4 bases, J lost 2 bases, and 10 bases stayed unmatched. Germline V gene data show CDR1 as SGHRS and CDR2 as YFSETQ. This CDR3 spans 16 amino acids. CDR3: CASSTAGQASQETQYF. In nucleotides, the CDR3 is TGCGCCAGCAGCACGGCGGGACAGGCAAGTCAAGAGACCCAGTACTTC.

The chain employs TRBV7-9 and TRBJ1-3; perhaps TRBD1 as D (6 bases). Germline CDR1 is SEHNR and CDR2 is FQNEAQ (reference sequence). This CDR3 is built from 13 residues. V lost 8 bases, J lost 0 bases, and 8 bases lay in between. The CDR3 coding sequence is TGTGCCAGCCTACAGGGCTCTGGAAACACCATATATTTT. Protein product: CASLQGSGNTIYF.

Here the CDR3 reads CAWDRDGEQYF. CDR3 bases: TGTGCCTGGGACAGGGATGGCGAGCAGTACTTC. The chain uses TRBV30 and TRBJ2-7; TRBD1 aligns across 7 bases. CDR3 length: 11 residues. V was clipped by 5 bases and J by 6 bases; unmatched bases: 4. CDR1 is GTSNPN, CDR2 SVGIG, per germline (reference sequence).

This clone was recorded once. The rearrangement links TRBV7-9 to TRBJ2-7; a possible D gene is TRBD2 (6 bases). Germline CDR1 and CDR2: SEHNR and FQNEAQ (reference sequence). V gave up 5 bases and J gave up 3 bases, with 20 bases separating them. CDR3 size: 16 residues. This chain's CDR3 is CASSPQREISGYEQYF. The CDR3 DNA sequence: TGTGCCAGCAGCCCCCAGAGAGAGATTAGCGGCTACGAGCAGTACTTC.

This chain joins TRBV5-1 and TRBJ2-2; TRBD1 aligns across 7 bases. Germline V CDR1 and CDR2: SGHRS, YFSETQ. This CDR3 has 15 residues. V lost 0 bases to trimming and J lost 4 bases; unmatched junction nucleotides: 3. For the CDR3, the DNA is TGCGCCAGCAGCTTGGGACAGGGCGCCACCGGGGAGCTGTTTTTT. Amino acids: CASSLGQGATGELFF.

The chain uses TRBV4-1 and TRBJ2-1, with 7 bases identical to TRBD1. From germline, CDR1 is MGHRA and CDR2 YSYEKL. With V trimmed by 6 bases and J by 4 bases, 9 bases remained unmatched. The length of the CDR3 is 15 residues. This CDR3 is CASSRGQVAYNEQFF. The CDR3 DNA reads as TGCGCCAGCAGTCGTGGACAGGTGGCTTACAATGAGCAGTTCTTC.

The chain is built from TRBV19 and TRBJ2-1, with D possibly being TRBD1 (8 bases). Trimming took off 5 bases at V and 5 bases at J, with 22 bases between the two ends. Germline V gene sequence: CDR1 LNHDA, CDR2 SQIVND (reference sequence). CDR3 length: 17 amino acids. Written as DNA, the CDR3 is TGTGCCAGTAGTCTACAGGGGGGGCAGATCCCTCACAATGAGCAGTTCTTC. It codes for CASSLQGGQIPHNEQFF.

The V gene is TRBV6-6, the J gene TRBJ2-1; the match to TRBD1 covers 7 bases. The CDR3 spans 15 residues. The V gene end was trimmed by 2 bases and the J gene end by 1 base; junction bases not matched to a gene: 2. The germline V gene has CDR1 MNHNY and CDR2 SVGAGI (reference sequence). CDR3 amino acids: CASSYETGSYNEQFF. CDR3 nucleotides: TGTGCCAGCAGTTACGAGACAGGGTCCTACAATGAGCAGTTCTTC.